The 11 T cell receptor beta chains below all came from one sample that was sequenced in a study of shared clonotypes between healthy human individuals. Clones were read by immunoSEQ multiplex PCR, and TCRdb kept only the in-frame ones, dropping some. The table lists 950,000 to 1,100,000 clones, about 76% of them singletons. The sample taken for sequencing was memory CD4+ T cells sorted from blood. The subset here: CD45RA-negative fraction. These receptors all come from a man younger than 35 in good health.

The chain carries TRBV11-2 and TRBJ2-7; D possibly matches TRBD1 or TRBD2 (5 bases each). From germline, CDR1 is SGHAT and CDR2 FQNNGV. The germline V and J ends were trimmed by 2 bases and 6 bases, with 17 bases remaining between them. CDR3 length: 15 amino acids. CDR3 loop: CASSLTGATWGEQYF. The DNA of the CDR3 is TGTGCCAGCAGCTTAACCGGGGCGACCTGGGGCGAGCAGTACTTC.

About this clone: Mismatch with germline at one junction end may stem from a read error. V and J are TRBV6-6 and TRBJ1-1; unclear D gene. Per germline, CDR1 MNHNY and CDR2 SVGAGI (reference sequence). The CDR3 runs 16 residues. The CDR3 DNA sequence: TGTGCCATCAGTGGTGGGGATCCTGGGCTTAGAACTGAAGCTTTCTTT. Protein sequence: CAISGGDPGLRTEAFF.

This sequence joins TRBV10-1 and TRBJ2-7; 7 bases align to TRBD2. The CDR3 has 15 residues. The germline CDR1 and CDR2 sequences are WNHNN and SYGVQD (reference sequence). With V trimmed by 5 bases and J by 1 base, 8 bases remained unmatched. CDR3 amino acids: CASSRAGVTSYEQYF. DNA of the CDR3: TGCGCCAGCAGTCGCGCGGGAGTGACATCCTACGAGCAGTACTTC.

This rearrangement joins TRBV5-4 to TRBJ1-2; D may be TRBD1 (6 bases). Germline lookup yields CDR1 SGHNT and CDR2 YYREEE (reference sequence). The V end lost 0 bases, the J end lost 7 bases, and 16 bases lay between the germline ends. This CDR3 has 15 amino acids. For the CDR3, the DNA is TGTGCCAGCAGCTTGGGGACGGGGGGCGATCCTGGCTACACCTTC. Protein product: CASSLGTGGDPGYTF.

The chain recombines TRBV4-2 with TRBJ2-2; 7 bases agree with TRBD2. This CDR3 is built from 17 residues. CDR1 and CDR2 from the germline V gene are LGHNA and YNFKEQ. Losses at the gene ends were 0 bases for V and 6 bases for J; bases not matched to a gene: 10. DNA for the CDR3: TGTGCCAGCAGCCAAGATAACTTTGGGGGAGGGCCCGGGGAGCTGTTTTTT. Amino acids: CASSQDNFGGGPGELFF.

This clone was observed at least ten times. This sample also contains other DNA sequences that code for the same CDR3. The rearrangement uses TRBV30 and TRBJ2-2; D is uncertain. V was pared by 3 bases and J by 11 bases, with 10 bases between. The CDR3 loop spans 11 amino acids. Germline CDR1 is GTSNPN and CDR2 is SVGIG (reference sequence). The CDR3 reads CAWSPTRELFF. In DNA form, the CDR3 reads TGTGCCTGGAGCCCGACAAGAGAGCTGTTTTTT.

V is TRBV5-1 and J is TRBJ1-5, with unresolved D. The CDR3 spans 15 residues. Trimming shortened V by 0 bases and J by 6 bases, and 13 bases separated the two germline ends. The germline CDR1 and CDR2 sequences are SGHRS and YFSETQ. CDR3 DNA: TGCGCCAGCAGCTTGGTTGGGGATAAGGCTCAGCCCCAGCATTTT. Its protein product is CASSLVGDKAQPQHF.

V is TRBV5-4 and J is TRBJ2-3; 8 nucleotides agree with TRBD1. V trimming: 4 bases; J trimming: 3 bases; junction bases outside the gene matches: 7. The CDR3 has 15 amino acids. The germline gives CDR1 SGHNT, CDR2 YYREEE (reference sequence). CDR3: CASSRQGSGTDTQYF. The DNA for the CDR3 is TGTGCCAGCAGCCGACAGGGGAGCGGAACAGATACGCAGTATTTT. Complete variable domain (other parts from reference TRBV5-4 and TRBJ2-3): ETGVTQSPTHLIKTRGQQVTLRCSSQSGHNTVSWYQQALGQGPQFIFQYYREEENGRGNFPPRFSGLQFPNYSSELNVNALELDDSALYLCASSRQGSGTDTQYFGPGTRLTVL.

The chain uses TRBV7-2 and TRBJ2-7, with D tentatively TRBD2 (6 bases). This CDR3 is built from 15 residues. The germline V gene has CDR1 SGHTA and CDR2 FQGNSA. V dropped 4 bases and J dropped 2 bases, with 15 bases sitting between them. CDR3 nucleotide sequence: TGTGCCAGCAGCTCAAGGGCTGGCGGGGCCTACGAGCAGTACTTC. Translated, it gives CASSSRAGGAYEQYF.

The V and J genes are TRBV10-3 and TRBJ2-5; a possible D gene is TRBD2 (5 bases). Germline loops: CDR1 ENHRY, CDR2 SYGVKD. Trimming shortened V by 3 bases and J by 7 bases, and 21 bases separated the two germline ends. This CDR3 is built from 16 residues. Here the CDR3 reads CAISDSRLKNGGTQYF. For the CDR3, the DNA is TGTGCCATCAGTGATTCTCGTTTGAAGAACGGAGGGACCCAGTACTTC.

Worth noting for this clone: One junction end disagrees with the germline gene, perhaps due to a read error. The CDR3 loop reads CASSEALLAGGDF. In nucleotides, the CDR3 is TGTGCCAGCAGTGAAGCGCTTTTGGCGGGGGGGGACTTC. This chain connects TRBV2 to TRBJ2-5; 9 bases are a match to TRBD2. CDR3 length equals 13 residues. Germline CDR1 SNHLY, CDR2 FYNNEI.